This T cell receptor beta chain was found in a study of cytomegalovirus exposure and HLA in healthy donors. Broader study findings: Sequencing probably produced one cluster of sequence variants that were highly shared.

The germline V and J ends were trimmed by 2 bases and 5 bases, with 8 bases remaining between them. The CDR3 consists of 13 residues. Germline CDR1 is SGDLS and CDR2 is YYNGEE. Primers included in the PCR were 60 Vbeta and 13 Jbeta primers. Some clones are missing from TCRdb's copy, which holds only in-frame ones; the method was immunoSEQ multiplex PCR. The sample contains about 78,000 clones, 72% of which appear only once. Points on this clone: Its antigen is not known.

This sequence joins TRBV9 and TRBJ1-5; D is undetermined. The sequence came from a woman between 40 and 50 years old in good health and CMV-seropositive. Sequencing used PBMCs. For the CDR3, the DNA is TGTGCCAGCAGCGTCACCGGGGATCAGCCCCAGCATTTT. It yields the protein CASSVTGDQPQHF.